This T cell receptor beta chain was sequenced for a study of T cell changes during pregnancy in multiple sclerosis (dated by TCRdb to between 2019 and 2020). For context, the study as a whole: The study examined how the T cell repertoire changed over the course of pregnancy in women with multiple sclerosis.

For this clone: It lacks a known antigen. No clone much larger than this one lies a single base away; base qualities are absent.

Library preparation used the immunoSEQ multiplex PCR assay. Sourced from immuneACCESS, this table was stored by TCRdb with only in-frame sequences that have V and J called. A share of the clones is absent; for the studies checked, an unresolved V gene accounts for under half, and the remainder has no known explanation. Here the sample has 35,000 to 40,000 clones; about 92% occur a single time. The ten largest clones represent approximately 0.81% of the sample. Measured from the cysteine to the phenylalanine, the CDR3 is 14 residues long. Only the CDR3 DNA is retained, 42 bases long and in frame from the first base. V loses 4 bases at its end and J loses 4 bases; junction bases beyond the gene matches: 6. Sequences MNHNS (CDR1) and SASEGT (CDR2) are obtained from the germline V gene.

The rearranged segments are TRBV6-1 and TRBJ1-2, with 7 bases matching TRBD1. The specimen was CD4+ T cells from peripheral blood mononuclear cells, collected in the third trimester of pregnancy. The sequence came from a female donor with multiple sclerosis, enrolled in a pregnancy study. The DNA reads TGTGCCAGCAGTGCCAGACAGGGCCCCTATGGCTACACCTTC. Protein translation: CASSARQGPYGYTF.